This T cell receptor (beta chain) is from a study of CD8 T cells in ankylosing spondylitis (TCRdb year 2017). In terms of the full investigation: The study set out to find disease-linked TCR variants by profiling T cell receptor beta repertoires in ankylosing spondylitis patients and healthy donors. In total, the full study cohort was made up of some 110 healthy donors and 25 or so ankylosing spondylitis patients. Samples of peripheral blood were taken, and for ankylosing spondylitis patients, synovial fluid was collected as well.

The cysteine opens and the phenylalanine closes a CDR3 of 17 amino acids. Just the 51-base CDR3 DNA is kept, in frame starting at base 1. V is shortened by 2 bases, J by 7 bases, and the region joining them spans 21 bases. CDR1 and CDR2 were assigned from the germline V gene as SGHRS and YFSETQ. A word on this clonotype: The antigen it binds to is not known. No base-level quality is on record; no much larger clone is a single base apart.

The full study reports these points: Significant enrichment of the disease-linked clones was reported in matched synovial fluid samples from ankylosing spondylitis patients. Some of the motif variants had been reported before in the synovial fluid and blood of reactive arthritis patients, a finding that suggests common disease-initiation mechanisms. The disease-linked clones showed a CD8+ phenotype and occurred at relatively low frequencies in peripheral blood. A TCR beta motif of about 8 highly homologous amino acid variants appeared characteristic of blood from ankylosing spondylitis patients.

The data were produced on an Illumina HiSeq 2500. TCR beta libraries were prepared by quantitative 5'-RACE with molecular barcodes. Per the source publication's procedure: A new computational method, built on a probabilistic model of VDJ rearrangement, was used to identify disease-linked TCR variants. TCRdb applied fastp at Q25 and MiXCR to the public reads, then kept only in-frame beta chains. Every distinct CDR3 protein forms one entry, paired with its most common genes and DNA. These V and J calls are TCRdb output, not the study's own analysis. The sample table records about 330,000 distinct CDR3 sequences; 6.5% to 10% of these occur just once. Of the sample, 13% to 15% falls within the top ten clones.

Material for sequencing was blood, either unsorted or a sorted T cell fraction (not recorded which). The chain is made from TRBV5-1 and TRBJ2-2, with TRBD2 tentatively as D gene (5 bases match). The clonotype comes from a male donor with ankylosing spondylitis. The DNA sequence reads TGCGCCAGCAGCTTAGGGAGACGGCCCGTTACGGTCGGGGAGCTGTTTTTT. Its amino acids are CASSLGRRPVTVGELFF.